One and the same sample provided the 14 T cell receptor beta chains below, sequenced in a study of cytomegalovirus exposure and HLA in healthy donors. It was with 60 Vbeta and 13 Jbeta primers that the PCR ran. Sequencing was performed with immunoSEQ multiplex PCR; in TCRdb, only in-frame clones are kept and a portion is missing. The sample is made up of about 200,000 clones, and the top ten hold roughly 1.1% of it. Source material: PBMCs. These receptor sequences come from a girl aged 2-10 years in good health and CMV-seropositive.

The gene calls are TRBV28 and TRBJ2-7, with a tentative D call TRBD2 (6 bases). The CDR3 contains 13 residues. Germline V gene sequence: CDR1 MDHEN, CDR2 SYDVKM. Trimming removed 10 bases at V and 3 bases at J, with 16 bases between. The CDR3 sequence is CATASPGVYEQYF. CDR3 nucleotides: TGTGCCACTGCCTCCCCGGGGGTCTACGAGCAGTACTTC.

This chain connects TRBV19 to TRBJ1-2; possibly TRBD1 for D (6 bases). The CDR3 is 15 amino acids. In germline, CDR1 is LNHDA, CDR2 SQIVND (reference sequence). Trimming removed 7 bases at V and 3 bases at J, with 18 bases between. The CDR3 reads CASIPKQGSYYGYTF. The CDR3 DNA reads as TGTGCCAGTATTCCAAAACAGGGCTCTTACTATGGCTACACCTTC.

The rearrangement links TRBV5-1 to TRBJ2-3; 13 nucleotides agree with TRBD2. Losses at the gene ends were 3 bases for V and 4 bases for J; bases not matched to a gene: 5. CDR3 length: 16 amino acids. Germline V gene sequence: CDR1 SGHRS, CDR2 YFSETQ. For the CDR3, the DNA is TGCGCCAGCAGCTGGACTAGCGGGAGAGGGTCAGATACGCAGTATTTT. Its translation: CASSWTSGRGSDTQYF.

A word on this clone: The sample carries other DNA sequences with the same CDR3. In nucleotides, the CDR3 is TGTGCCAGCAGCTTGGGTCGCTCTGGGGCCAACGTCCTGACTTTC. It yields the protein CASSLGRSGANVLTF. The chain is built from TRBV5-6 and TRBJ2-6; no firm D call. Germline CDR1 and CDR2: SGHDT and YYEEEE. V lost 0 bases and J lost 0, with 4 bases in between. This CDR3 has 15 amino acids.

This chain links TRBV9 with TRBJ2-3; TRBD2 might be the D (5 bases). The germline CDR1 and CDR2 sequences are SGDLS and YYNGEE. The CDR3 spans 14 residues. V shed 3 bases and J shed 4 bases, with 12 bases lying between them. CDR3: CASSARTAADTQYF. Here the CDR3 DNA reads TGTGCCAGCAGCGCTCGGACTGCCGCAGATACGCAGTATTTT. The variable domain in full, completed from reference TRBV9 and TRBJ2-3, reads DSGVTQTPKHLITATGQRVTLRCSPRSGDLSVYWYQQSLDQGLQFLIQYYNGEERAKGNILERFSAQQFPDLHSELNLSSLELGDSALYFCASSARTAADTQYFGPGTRLTVL.

This chain's CDR3 is CASSFGGEGNTEAFF. The CDR3 nucleotides are TGCGCCAGCAGCTTTGGGGGGGAAGGAAACACTGAAGCTTTCTTT. This chain uses TRBV5-1 with TRBJ1-1, with D perhaps matching TRBD1 (5 bases). Trimming stripped 2 bases from V and 2 bases from J, with 13 bases between. Germline CDR1 and CDR2: SGHRS and YFSETQ. The CDR3 has 15 residues.

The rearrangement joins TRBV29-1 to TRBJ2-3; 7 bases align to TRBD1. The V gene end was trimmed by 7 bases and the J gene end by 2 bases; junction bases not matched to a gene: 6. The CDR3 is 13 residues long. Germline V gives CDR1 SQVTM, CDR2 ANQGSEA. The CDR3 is CSANRGFTDTQYF. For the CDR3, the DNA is TGCAGCGCAAACAGGGGTTTCACAGATACGCAGTATTTT.

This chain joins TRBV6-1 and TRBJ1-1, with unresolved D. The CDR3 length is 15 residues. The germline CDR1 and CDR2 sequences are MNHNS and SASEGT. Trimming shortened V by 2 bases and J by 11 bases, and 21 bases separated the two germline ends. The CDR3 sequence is CASSESKGSGLRAFF. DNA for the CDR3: TGTGCCAGCAGTGAAAGTAAGGGTTCGGGATTGCGGGCTTTCTTT.

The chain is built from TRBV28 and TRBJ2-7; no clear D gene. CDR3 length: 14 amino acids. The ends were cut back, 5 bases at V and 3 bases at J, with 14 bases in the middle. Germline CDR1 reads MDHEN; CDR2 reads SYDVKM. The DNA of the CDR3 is TGTGCCAGCAGTGACGGGTCACCTAACTACGAGCAGTACTTC. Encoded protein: CASSDGSPNYEQYF.

As DNA, the CDR3 is TGTGCCAGTCAGGTTAGCGGGAGGAATGAGCAGTTCTTC. This translates into CASQVSGRNEQFF. The chain carries TRBV14 and TRBJ2-1, with 10 positions matching TRBD2. Germline-derived CDR1 and CDR2 are SGHDN and FVKESK. This CDR3 region has 13 residues. J lost 7 bases, V lost 9 bases, and 6 bases had no gene match.

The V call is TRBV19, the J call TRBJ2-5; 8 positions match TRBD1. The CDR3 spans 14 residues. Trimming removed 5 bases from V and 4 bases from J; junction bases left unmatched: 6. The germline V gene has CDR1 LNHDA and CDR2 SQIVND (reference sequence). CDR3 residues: CASSLQGAGETQYF. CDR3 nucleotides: TGTGCCAGTAGTCTCCAGGGGGCGGGAGAGACCCAGTACTTC.

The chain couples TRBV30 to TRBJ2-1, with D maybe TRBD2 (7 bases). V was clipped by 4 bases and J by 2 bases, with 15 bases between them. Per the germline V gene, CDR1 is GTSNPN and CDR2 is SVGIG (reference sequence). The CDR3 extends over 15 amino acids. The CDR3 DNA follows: TGTGCCTGGACGAGGGGGGGACTCACCTACAATGAGCAGTTCTTC. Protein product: CAWTRGGLTYNEQFF.

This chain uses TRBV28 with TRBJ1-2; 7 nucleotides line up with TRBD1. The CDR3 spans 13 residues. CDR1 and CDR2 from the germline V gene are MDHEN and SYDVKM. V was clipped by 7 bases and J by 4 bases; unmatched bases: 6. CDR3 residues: CASIPGGSYGYTF. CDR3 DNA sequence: TGTGCCAGCATTCCAGGGGGTTCCTATGGCTACACCTTC.

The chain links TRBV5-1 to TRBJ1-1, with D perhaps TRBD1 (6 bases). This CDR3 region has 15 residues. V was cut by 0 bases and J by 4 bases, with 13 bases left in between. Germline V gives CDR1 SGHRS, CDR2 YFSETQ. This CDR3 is CASSLAGQISTEAFF. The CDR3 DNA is TGCGCCAGCAGCTTGGCGGGACAAATTTCCACTGAAGCTTTCTTT.